The next 22 T cell receptor beta chains were all read from a single sample in a study of T-cell memory formation after mild COVID-19. TCRdb reprocessed the 5' RACE reads via MiXCR and lists one record per CDR3 protein. The sample includes 250,000 to 350,000 distinct CDR3 sequences, roughly 19% seen only once; the top ten take around 21%. The sequenced material came from PBMCs or a T cell subset sorted from them (not recorded which). The receptors derive from a man between 18 and 29 years old who had mild COVID-19 (a few samples of this study predate the infection). Cell type and time point are not known.

This clonotype was detected a few times. Here the CDR3 reads CASSPWTSEAFF. The CDR3 bases are TGTGCCAGCAGCCCTTGGACTTCTGAAGCTTTCTTT. This chain uses TRBV6-1 with TRBJ1-1; D is unresolved. This CDR3 is built from 12 residues. CDR1 and CDR2 (germline): MNHNS, SASEGT. V dropped 6 bases and J dropped 6 bases, with 11 bases sitting between them.

The chain carries TRBV29-1 and TRBJ2-5; 9 bases map to TRBD2. J lost 7 bases, V lost 2 bases, and 11 bases had no gene match. CDR1 is SQVTM, CDR2 ANQGSEA, per germline. This CDR3 has 15 residues. The CDR3, as DNA: TGCAGCGTTGAAAACGCGCTAGCGGGAAAGGGGACCCAGTACTTC. Translated, it gives CSVENALAGKGTQYF.

This clonotype showed up just a few times. The CDR3 sequence: CASSYQGDANEKLFF. In DNA form, the CDR3 reads TGTGCCAGCAGTTACCAGGGGGATGCTAATGAAAAACTGTTTTTT. This chain joins TRBV6-5 and TRBJ1-4, with 7 bases aligning to TRBD1. The CDR3 runs 15 residues. CDR1 is MNHEY and CDR2 is SVGAGI in the germline V gene. Germline trimming cut 2 bases from V and 3 bases from J; bases unmatched to any gene: 3.

This clonotype was counted only a few times. V and J are TRBV5-1 and TRBJ2-1, with TRBD1 matching over 7 bases. Looked up from germline, CDR1 is SGHRS and CDR2 is YFSETQ. The CDR3 is 16 amino acids. With 8 bases clipped from V and 4 bases from J, the junction kept 15 bases outside the gene matches. The CDR3 region has the DNA TGCGCCAGTAAATTGCTTACAGGGGTGGGATACAATGAGCAGTTCTTC. Translated, it gives CASKLLTGVGYNEQFF.

This clonotype was recorded a few times. This rearrangement joins TRBV12-3 or TRBV12-4 to TRBJ2-7; 7 positions match TRBD1. Trimming took 4 bases from V and 5 from J; bases not matched to a gene: 8. This CDR3 region has 14 residues. The CDR3 loop is CASSSLATGDEQYF. CDR3 nucleotide sequence: TGTGCCAGCAGTTCGTTAGCAACAGGGGACGAGCAGTACTTC.

There are a few counts of this clonotype. V is TRBV29-1 and J is TRBJ2-3, with D possibly TRBD2 on 6 matching bases. The CDR3 has 12 amino acids. Trimming left V 7 bases short and J 5 bases short, with 13 bases between. Germline V lookup: CDR1 SQVTM, CDR2 ANQGSEA. In DNA form, the CDR3 reads TGCAGCGCTCCTTTGACTAGAGATACGCAGTATTTT. It yields the protein CSAPLTRDTQYF.

This sequence joins TRBV3-1 and TRBJ1-4; 10 bases match TRBD1. The ends lost 4 bases at V and 8 bases at J; junction bases unmatched: 4. The germline V gene has CDR1 LGHDT and CDR2 YNNKEL (reference sequence). There are 14 residues in the CDR3. CDR3 in amino acids: CASSPGQGFEKLFF. For the CDR3, the DNA is TGTGCCAGCAGCCCGGGACAGGGGTTCGAAAAACTGTTTTTT.

Ten or more counts support this clonotype. The V gene is TRBV18, the J gene TRBJ1-3; no definite D call. V lost 8 bases to trimming and J lost 0 bases, with 8 bases between them. Per germline, CDR1 KGHSH and CDR2 LQKENI. The CDR3 loop spans 13 amino acids. This chain's CDR3 is CASSPNSGNTIYF. The CDR3 DNA reads TGTGCCAGCAGTCCTAACTCTGGAAACACCATATATTTT. Combining the CDR3 with reference TRBV18 and TRBJ1-3 gives the whole variable domain NAGVMQNPRHLVRRRGQEARLRCSPMKGHSHVYWYRQLPEEGLKFMVYLQKENIIDESGMPKERFSAEFPKEGPSILRIQQVVRGDSAAYFCASSPNSGNTIYFGEGSWLTVV.

The V call is TRBV12-3 or TRBV12-4, the J call TRBJ1-1; 8 nucleotides match TRBD1. Trimming took 3 bases from V and 5 from J; bases not matched to a gene: 5. The CDR3 covers 14 residues. CDR3 protein: CASSLDRDRTEAFF. The CDR3 nucleotides are TGTGCCAGCAGTTTGGACAGGGATAGAACTGAAGCTTTCTTT.

This clonotype was counted at least ten times. The chain has TRBV19 and TRBJ2-3, with TRBD2 matching 9 bases. The CDR3 length is 15 residues. CDR1 LNHDA and CDR2 SQIVND come from the germline V gene (reference sequence). J gave up 5 bases and V 2 bases, and 5 bases lay outside the gene matches. The CDR3 is CASSIRRGGLDTQYF. The CDR3 nucleotides are TGTGCCAGTAGTATAAGGCGGGGGGGCCTAGATACGCAGTATTTT.

This rearrangement joins TRBV9 to TRBJ2-3, with TRBD2 matching over 8 bases. Germline V lookup: CDR1 SGDLS, CDR2 YYNGEE. The V gene end was trimmed by 3 bases and the J gene end by 5 bases; junction bases not matched to a gene: 5. This CDR3 region has 14 residues. CDR3 bases: TGTGCCAGCAGCGCCGGGACTAGGGGAGATACGCAGTATTTT. Translation gives CASSAGTRGDTQYF. Filled out from reference TRBV9 and TRBJ2-3, the complete variable domain reads DSGVTQTPKHLITATGQRVTLRCSPRSGDLSVYWYQQSLDQGLQFLIQYYNGEERAKGNILERFSAQQFPDLHSELNLSSLELGDSALYFCASSAGTRGDTQYFGPGTRLTVL.

This chain joins TRBV25-1 and TRBJ2-3, with D possibly being TRBD1 (6 bases). Germline V gene sequence: CDR1 MGHDK, CDR2 SYGVNS. V lost 4 bases and J lost 5, with 16 bases in between. The CDR3 has 15 amino acids. The CDR3 is CASSAAGEGVDTQYF. DNA for the CDR3: TGTGCCAGCAGTGCCGCAGGGGAAGGAGTAGATACGCAGTATTTT.

V usage is TRBV5-6 and J usage is TRBJ1-4; 10 nucleotides align to TRBD1. This CDR3 spans 15 amino acids. From germline, CDR1 is SGHDT and CDR2 YYEEEE. With V trimmed by 3 bases and J by 6 bases, 5 bases remained unmatched. The CDR3 reads CASSSAGTGDEKLFF. As DNA, the CDR3 is TGTGCCAGCAGCTCGGCCGGGACAGGGGATGAAAAACTGTTTTTT. Together with reference TRBV5-6 and TRBJ1-4, the CDR3 gives the full variable domain: DAGVTQSPTHLIKTRGQQVTLRCSPKSGHDTVSWYQQALGQGPQFIFQYYEEEERQRGNFPDRFSGHQFPNYSSELNVNALLLGDSALYLCASSSAGTGDEKLFFGSGTQLSVL.

The chain recombines TRBV20-1 with TRBJ2-1, with a tentative D call TRBD2 (6 bases). Per the germline V gene, CDR1 is DFQATT and CDR2 is SNEGSKA (reference sequence). Deletions cut 0 bases from V and 7 bases from J, with 10 bases between. The CDR3 consists of 13 residues. This chain's CDR3 is CSARDLGGNEQFF. For the CDR3, the DNA is TGCAGTGCTAGAGATCTCGGGGGAAATGAGCAGTTCTTC.

V and J are TRBV15 and TRBJ2-6; 9 nucleotides agree with TRBD1. Unmatched junction bases numbered 5, after V lost 5 bases and J lost 0 bases. CDR3 length: 17 amino acids. The germline gives CDR1 LNHNV, CDR2 YYDKDF (reference sequence). The CDR3 loop reads CATSSGQGPSGANVLTF. In DNA form, the CDR3 reads TGTGCCACCAGCTCGGGACAGGGACCCTCTGGGGCCAACGTCCTGACTTTC.

In this sample, this clonotype turned up a few times. This chain connects TRBV3-1 to TRBJ2-5, with D uncertain. Trimming left V 0 bases short and J 13 bases short, with 15 bases between. The V gene's germline CDR1 is LGHDT and CDR2 YNNKEL (reference sequence). This CDR3 is built from 13 residues. The CDR3 DNA reads as TGTGCCAGCAGCCAAGAGACCTTGACGGCCCGGTACTTC. Translating it yields CASSQETLTARYF.

This clonotype was counted only a few times. The chain carries TRBV27 and TRBJ1-5; 9 bases line up with TRBD1. V lost 7 bases to trimming and J lost 6 bases; unmatched junction nucleotides: 7. This CDR3 contains 14 residues. Germline CDR1 reads MNHEY; CDR2 reads SMNVEV (reference sequence). The CDR3 sequence is CASKKQGAVQPQHF. The DNA of the CDR3 is TGTGCCAGCAAAAAACAGGGGGCCGTTCAGCCCCAGCATTTT.

This clonotype was seen more than once but under ten times. The genes are TRBV6-6 and TRBJ1-2, with D hard to call. V lost 5 bases to trimming and J lost 4 bases, with 8 bases between them. This CDR3 is 12 amino acids long. The germline CDR1 and CDR2 sequences are MNHNY and SVGAGI (reference sequence). The CDR3 spells CASSPATYGYTF. The CDR3 region has the DNA TGTGCCAGCAGTCCGGCCACCTATGGCTACACCTTC.

V usage is TRBV5-1 and J usage is TRBJ2-2; 7 bases match TRBD1. Germline V gene data show CDR1 as SGHRS and CDR2 as YFSETQ. The CDR3 has 16 residues. After removal of 4 bases from V and 1 base from J, the junction contained 7 bases not matched to a gene. The CDR3 DNA reads as TGCGCCAGCAGCACCGGGACAGCAGAGAACACCGGGGAGCTGTTTTTT. It codes for CASSTGTAENTGELFF.

The CDR3 DNA sequence: TGCGCCAGCAGGGATTGGGACCAACGCACAGATACGCAGTATTTT. Translating it yields CASRDWDQRTDTQYF. The chain is built from TRBV5-1 and TRBJ2-3; D possibly uses TRBD1 or TRBD2 (5 bases each). The CDR3 is 15 amino acids. CDR1 SGHRS and CDR2 YFSETQ come from the germline V gene. Trimming pared 5 bases from V and 1 base from J, leaving 14 bases between.

This clonotype was counted many times. The chain combines TRBV6-2 or TRBV6-3 with TRBJ2-3, with D perhaps TRBD1 or TRBD2 (5 bases each). The V end was cut by 5 bases, the J end by 5 bases, with 17 bases between. The CDR3 sequence is 15 residues long. Germline V gene lookup returns CDR1 MNHEY and CDR2 SVGEGT. The CDR3 coding sequence is TGTGCCAGCAGTAACCCGGGACGACAAGTAGATACGCAGTATTTT. Amino acids: CASSNPGRQVDTQYF.

This clonotype was detected a few times. The V call is TRBV7-8, the J call TRBJ2-1, with a tentative D call TRBD2 (6 bases). V shed 5 bases and J shed 5 bases, with 19 bases lying between them. CDR3 size: 16 residues. The germline gives CDR1 SGHVS, CDR2 FQNEAQ. The CDR3 nucleotides read TGTGCCAGCAGCCCGAGGACCGGGGGAACAAACAATGAGCAGTTCTTC. Translating it yields CASSPRTGGTNNEQFF.